This T cell receptor (beta chain) was sequenced during a study of tumor and adjacent non-tumor tissue in lung cancer. Study in general: There were some 11 adenocarcinoma, a couple of squamous cell carcinoma and 1 small cell lung cancer cases. About 4.17 million productive TCRbeta reads were obtained per sample on average. Study conclusions and caveats: TCR diversity was significantly greater in tumor than normal lung tissue. Tumor TCR diversity, when higher, was linked to shorter survival.

A modified ARM-PCR protocol with three rounds of nested PCR amplified TCRbeta. A single record per CDR3 protein comes from TCRdb applying MiXCR to the multiplex PCR reads. The sample shows around 99,000 distinct CDR3 sequences, around 75% of them seen only once. Concerning this clonotype itself: As yet, its antigen is unknown. Given a much more abundant clone one base away, this may be a read error.

The length of the CDR3 is 15 residues. V was pared by 4 bases and J by 9 bases, with 16 bases of the junction left unmatched. Germline V gene lookup returns CDR1 DFQATT and CDR2 SNEGSKA (reference sequence). No cell sorting was done before RNA was extracted from the tissue. The sample comprised lung tumor tissue. This chain links TRBV20-1 with TRBJ2-7; the match to TRBD2 covers 9 bases. The receptor was derived from an older woman with non-small cell lung cancer. CDR3 residues: CSANMGRGRANGQYF. CDR3 nucleotides: TGCAGTGCTAACATGGGTCGCGGGAGGGCGAACGGGCAGTACTTC.